This T cell receptor (beta chain) was identified in a study of Graves' ophthalmopathy and Graves' hyperthyroidism. Overall study findings and caveats: Cross-validated, the 13-signature model showed 87.88%/81.08% sensitivity/specificity, and 80%/75% in the test set.

Serum thyroxine and TRAb, along with clinical symptoms, thyroid ultrasound and orbital computed tomography, were what diagnosis relied on. Amplified TCR beta CDR3 regions were obtained using RNA transcripts as template. After a first-round RT-PCR with HTBI primers, a second-round multiplex PCR was run. TCRdb recomputed calls from the multiplex PCR reads with MiXCR, one row per CDR3 protein. The table has nearly 400,000 distinct CDR3 sequences, around 19% seen once. This clonotype came up many times. The antigen remains undetermined. V lost 5 bases to trimming and J lost 5 bases; unmatched junction nucleotides: 4. This CDR3 spans 14 amino acids.

The TCR comes from a woman between 18 and 30 years old with Graves' ophthalmopathy. The genes are TRBV12-3 or TRBV12-4 and TRBJ1-5; 9 bases align to TRBD1. The sample taken for sequencing was peripheral blood. CDR3 in DNA: TGTGCCAGCAGTGGGACAGGGAGTTATCAGCCCCAGCATTTT. Translated, it gives CASSGTGSYQPQHF.